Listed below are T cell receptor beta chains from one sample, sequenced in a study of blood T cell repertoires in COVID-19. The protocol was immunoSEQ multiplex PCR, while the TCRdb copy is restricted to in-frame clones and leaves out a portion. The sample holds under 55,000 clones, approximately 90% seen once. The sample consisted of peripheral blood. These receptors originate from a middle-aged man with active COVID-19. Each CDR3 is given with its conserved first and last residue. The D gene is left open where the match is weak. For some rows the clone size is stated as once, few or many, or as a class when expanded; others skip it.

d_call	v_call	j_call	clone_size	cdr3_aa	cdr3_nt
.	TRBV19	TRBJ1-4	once	CASSIGTATNEKLFF	TGTGCCAGTAGTATAGGGACAGCAACTAATGAAAAACTGTTTTTT
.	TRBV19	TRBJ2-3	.	CASSAYQTDFSTDTQYF	TGTGCCAGTAGTGCCTACCAGACCGACTTCAGCACAGATACGCAGTATTTT
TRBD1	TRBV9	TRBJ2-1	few	CASSTRTGEMFF	TGTGCCAGCAGCACCAGGACAGGGGAGATGTTCTTC
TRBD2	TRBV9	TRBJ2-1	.	CASSVASGRAFRNEQFF	TGTGCCAGCAGCGTAGCTAGCGGGAGGGCGTTCAGGAATGAGCAGTTCTTC
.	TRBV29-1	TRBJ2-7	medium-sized	CSVEISLYEQYF	TGCAGCGTTGAAATCAGTCTCTACGAGCAGTACTTC
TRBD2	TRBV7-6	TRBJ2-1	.	CASSPVGGSSYNEQFF	TGTGCCAGCAGCCCCGTGGGCGGGAGCTCCTACAATGAGCAGTTCTTC
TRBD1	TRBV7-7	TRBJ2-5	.	CASTQGPEETQYF	TGTGCTAGCACACAGGGGCCGGAAGAGACCCAGTACTTC
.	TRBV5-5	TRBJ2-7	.	CASSLLSGEWYEQYF	TGTGCCAGCAGCTTATTGTCAGGGGAGTGGTACGAGCAGTACTTC
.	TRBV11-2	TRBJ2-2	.	CASSPYRGQHTGELFF	TGTGCCAGCAGCCCTTACCGGGGACAACACACCGGGGAGCTGTTTTTT
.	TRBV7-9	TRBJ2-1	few	CASSLGGGDREQFF	TGTGCCAGCAGCTTAGGAGGGGGTGACAGGGAGCAGTTCTTC
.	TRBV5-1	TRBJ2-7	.	CASSLGHNYEQYF	TGCGCCAGCAGCTTGGGACATAACTACGAGCAGTACTTC
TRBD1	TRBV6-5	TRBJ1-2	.	CASNGRGPGGYTF	TGTGCCAGCAATGGCAGGGGGCCTGGTGGCTACACCTTC
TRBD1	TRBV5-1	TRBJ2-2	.	CASSEGTGGTGELFF	TGCGCCAGCAGCGAGGGGACAGGGGGGACCGGGGAGCTGTTTTTT
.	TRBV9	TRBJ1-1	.	CASSVSAGTEAFF	TGTGCCAGCAGCGTAAGTGCGGGCACTGAAGCTTTCTTT
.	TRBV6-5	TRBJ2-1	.	CASSSNYHNEQFF	TGTGCCAGCAGTTCAAACTACCACAATGAGCAGTTCTTC
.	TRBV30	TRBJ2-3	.	CAWSVWRAGIDTQYF	TGTGCCTGGAGTGTATGGCGGGCGGGGATCGATACGCAGTATTTT